The 28 T cell receptor beta chains reported below all come from one sample, sequenced in a study of cytomegalovirus exposure and HLA in healthy donors. Primers for the PCR totalled 60 Vbeta and 13 Jbeta. Sequencing used immunoSEQ multiplex PCR; TCRdb keeps in-frame clones, though not all of them. The sample consists of approximately 91,000 clones, about two thirds of them appearing once. Material: PBMCs. Source of these receptors: a female donor in good health and CMV-seronegative.

This clone was observed a few times. The chain employs TRBV28 and TRBJ1-3; no clear D. CDR3 length: 12 residues. CDR1 is MDHEN and CDR2 is SYDVKM in the germline V gene. V shed 7 bases and J shed 4 bases, with 8 bases lying between them. The CDR3 loop is CASTIAGNTIYF. DNA of the CDR3: TGTGCCAGCACCATAGCGGGAAACACCATATATTTT. The whole variable domain, filled in from reference TRBV28 and TRBJ1-3, reads DVKVTQSSRYLVKRTGEKVFLECVQDMDHENMFWYRQDPGLGLRLIYFSYDVKMKEKGDIPEGYSVSREKKERFSLILESASTNQTSMYLCASTIAGNTIYFGEGSWLTVV.

The V call is TRBV6-5, the J call TRBJ2-1; D is uncertain. Germline V lookup: CDR1 MNHEY, CDR2 SVGAGI. The ends were cut back, 2 bases at V and 6 bases at J, with 11 bases in the middle. CDR3 length: 14 amino acids. The CDR3 DNA reads as TGTGCCAGCAGTTACGGCGGCTCTTCCAATGAGCAGTTCTTC. Translating gives CASSYGGSSNEQFF.

Comments on this clone: Relative to the germline gene, one junction end is altered; a read error may explain this. The CDR3 DNA is TGTGCTAGCAGCCCCGGGACTAGTAAGTACGAGCAGTACTTC. Its translation is CASSPGTSKYEQYF. The chain is built from TRBV7-7 and TRBJ2-7; 8 bases map to TRBD2. This CDR3 has 14 residues. Germline values: CDR1 SSHAT, CDR2 FNYEAQ (reference sequence).

This chain links TRBV27 with TRBJ1-2; D gene unclear. Per germline, CDR1 MNHEY and CDR2 SMNVEV (reference sequence). V gave up 2 bases and J gave up 4 bases, with 11 bases separating them. The CDR3 length is 14 residues. CDR3 sequence reads: CASSLRGQTYGYTF. In DNA, the CDR3 is TGTGCCAGCAGTTTAAGAGGGCAGACCTATGGCTACACCTTC.

This clone has a single count. The V call is TRBV7-3, the J call TRBJ1-1; TRBD1 might be the D (6 bases). V gave up 5 bases and J gave up 0 bases, with 13 bases separating them. Germline V gene data show CDR1 as SGHTA and CDR2 as FQGTGA. The CDR3 length is 15 residues. The CDR3 sequence: CASSIRGGLNTEAFF. Here the CDR3 DNA reads TGTGCCAGCAGCATCAGAGGGGGTCTGAACACTGAAGCTTTCTTT.

This clone came up a few times. The chain couples TRBV5-1 to TRBJ1-1; a possible D gene is TRBD1 (6 bases). The CDR3 runs to 14 residues. Trimming removed 1 base from V and 1 base from J, with 8 bases in between. CDR1 and CDR2 from the germline V gene are SGHRS and YFSETQ. The CDR3 sequence: CASSLRTANTEAFF. The CDR3, as DNA: TGCGCCAGCAGCTTGCGGACAGCGAACACTGAAGCTTTCTTT.

This rearrangement joins TRBV5-4 to TRBJ2-3; 12 nucleotides line up with TRBD2. The CDR3 extends over 15 amino acids. CDR1 is SGHNT, CDR2 YYREEE, per germline (reference sequence). Trimming removed 6 bases from V and 6 bases from J; junction bases left unmatched: 8. CDR3 DNA sequence: TGTGCCAGCACCCTGACTAGCGGGAGATCCGATACGCAGTATTTT. Residues: CASTLTSGRSDTQYF. The full variable domain, its missing parts supplied by reference TRBV5-4 and TRBJ2-3, is ETGVTQSPTHLIKTRGQQVTLRCSSQSGHNTVSWYQQALGQGPQFIFQYYREEENGRGNFPPRFSGLQFPNYSSELNVNALELDDSALYLCASTLTSGRSDTQYFGPGTRLTVL.

The V and J genes are TRBV29-1 and TRBJ1-2, with TRBD1 identical over 7 bases. With V trimmed by 3 bases and J by 5 bases, 6 bases remained unmatched. Germline V gene lookup returns CDR1 SQVTM and CDR2 ANQGSEA. The CDR3 length is 13 residues. CDR3 amino acids: CSVDPTGRYGYTF. The CDR3 DNA follows: TGCAGCGTTGATCCGACAGGGCGGTATGGCTACACCTTC.

This clone was counted once. The junction differs from germline at one of its ends, possibly a read error. CDR3 nucleotide sequence: TGTGCCAGCAGCTTGGGGATCGGCGGATCCTACGGGCAGTACTTC. Translating gives CASSLGIGGSYGQYF. The chain carries TRBV5-6 and TRBJ2-7; no reliable D call. The germline CDR1 and CDR2 sequences are SGHDT and YYEEEE. This CDR3 is 15 amino acids long.

The chain has TRBV27 and TRBJ2-3; D ambiguous. Germline values: CDR1 MNHEY, CDR2 SMNVEV (reference sequence). Trimming took 8 bases from V and 0 from J, leaving 12 bases between them. The CDR3 totals 14 residues. The CDR3 DNA reads as TGTGCCAGCGCTCAATGGGCCAGCACAGATACGCAGTATTTT. Encoded protein: CASAQWASTDTQYF.

CDR3 loop: CASSVSGSGGYEQYF. The CDR3 coding sequence is TGCGCCAGCAGCGTTAGCGGGAGTGGGGGCTACGAGCAGTACTTC. The V and J genes are TRBV5-1 and TRBJ2-7, with 9 bases fitting TRBD2. V trimming: 4 bases; J trimming: 3 bases; junction bases outside the gene matches: 8. Germline values: CDR1 SGHRS, CDR2 YFSETQ. This CDR3 region has 15 residues. Looking up the rest from reference TRBV5-1 and TRBJ2-7 gives the full variable domain: KAGVTQTPRYLIKTRGQQVTLSCSPISGHRSVSWYQQTPGQGLQFLFEYFSETQRNKGNFPGRFSGRQFSNSRSEMNVSTLELGDSALYLCASSVSGSGGYEQYFGPGTRLTVT.

V and J are TRBV27 and TRBJ1-1, with a weak D call TRBD1 (6 bases). V dropped 0 bases and J dropped 2 bases, with 10 bases sitting between them. There are 15 residues in the CDR3. Germline V lookup: CDR1 MNHEY, CDR2 SMNVEV (reference sequence). DNA for the CDR3: TGTGCCAGCAGTTTATCGTTCAGGGGTAACACTGAAGCTTTCTTT. Protein product: CASSLSFRGNTEAFF.

The rearrangement links TRBV6-1 to TRBJ2-3; a possible D gene is TRBD2 (6 bases). From germline, CDR1 is MNHNS and CDR2 SASEGT. Trimming removed 0 bases at V and 0 bases at J, with 13 bases between. The CDR3 runs to 17 residues. The CDR3 DNA follows: TGTGCCAGCAGTGAAGCGGGGTTAGCGGTAAGCACAGATACGCAGTATTTT. Translation: CASSEAGLAVSTDTQYF.

This sequence joins TRBV25-1 and TRBJ2-5, with TRBD2 identical over 8 bases. This CDR3 is built from 15 residues. Germline values: CDR1 MGHDK, CDR2 SYGVNS. With 5 bases clipped from V and 0 bases from J, the junction kept 5 bases outside the gene matches. CDR3 sequence (DNA): TGTGCCAGCAGTAGGCGGGGGGCTAACCAAGAGACCCAGTACTTC. Protein product: CASSRRGANQETQYF. The full variable domain, completed using reference TRBV25-1 and TRBJ2-5, is EADIYQTPRYLVIGTGKKITLECSQTMGHDKMYWYQQDPGMELHLIHYSYGVNSTEKGDLSSESTVSRIRTEHFPLTLESARPSHTSQYLCASSRRGANQETQYFGPGTRLLVL.

The chain uses TRBV5-6 and TRBJ2-2; the D is unclear. Germline CDR1 is SGHDT and CDR2 is YYEEEE. V lost 5 bases and J 3 bases, leaving 17 bases between the germline ends. The CDR3 contains 16 residues. CDR3 in DNA: TGTGCCAGCAGTCTACTTAGAGGTTTTGACACCGGGGAGCTGTTTTTT. This codes for CASSLLRGFDTGELFF.

The rearrangement joins TRBV5-1 to TRBJ1-5; a weak D match, TRBD1 (6 bases). The CDR3 is 15 residues long. V lost 0 bases to trimming and J lost 7 bases, with 14 bases between them. Germline V lookup: CDR1 SGHRS, CDR2 YFSETQ. The DNA for the CDR3 is TGCGCCAGCAGCTTGGATGGGGGCTTTGGACAGCCCCAGCATTTT. It yields the protein CASSLDGGFGQPQHF.

The chain joins TRBV30 to TRBJ1-5; 10 nucleotides match TRBD1. Germline CDR1 is GTSNPN and CDR2 is SVGIG (reference sequence). The CDR3 is 14 residues long. J lost 6 bases, V lost 5 bases, and 7 bases had no gene match. The CDR3 DNA sequence: TGTGCCTGGGGGACAGGGGCTTCGGGTCAGCCCCAGCATTTT. As protein: CAWGTGASGQPQHF.

There are a few counts of this clone. This rearrangement joins TRBV9 to TRBJ2-3; 11 nucleotides align to TRBD2. Germline lookup yields CDR1 SGDLS and CDR2 YYNGEE. This CDR3 region has 17 residues. V was clipped by 3 bases and J by 4 bases; unmatched bases: 10. DNA of the CDR3: TGTGCCAGCAGCGCCCTCATAGCGGGAGGGTCGGCAGATACGCAGTATTTT. Translated, it gives CASSALIAGGSADTQYF.

The rearrangement joins TRBV4-1 to TRBJ1-2; D is possibly TRBD1 (6 bases). CDR3 length equals 14 residues. V lost 4 bases and J 8 bases, leaving 17 bases between the germline ends. Germline V gene sequence: CDR1 MGHRA, CDR2 YSYEKL. The DNA for the CDR3 is TGCGCCAGCAGCCCCCTTAAGGGGGTAGAAGGCTACACCTTC. Protein product: CASSPLKGVEGYTF.

The gene calls are TRBV18 and TRBJ1-1, with 8 bases identical to TRBD1. Trimming at V came to 6 bases and at J to 0 bases, leaving 9 bases not matched to a gene. This CDR3 spans 16 amino acids. Germline V CDR1 and CDR2: KGHSH, LQKENI. DNA of the CDR3: TGTGCCAGCTCCCCTAGGACAGGGCGGATGAACACTGAAGCTTTCTTT. It yields the protein CASSPRTGRMNTEAFF.

This clone has just a few counts. The CDR3 is CASSSGYTQYF. The CDR3 nucleotides read TGTGCCAGCAGCTCCGGGTATACGCAGTATTTT. V is TRBV5-6 and J is TRBJ2-3; D gene uncertain. V was cut by 3 bases and J by 7 bases, with 6 bases left in between. Germline V lookup: CDR1 SGHDT, CDR2 YYEEEE. This CDR3 spans 11 amino acids.

The sample holds a few counts of this clone. The chain carries TRBV5-1 and TRBJ1-2, with 9 bases aligning to TRBD1. Trimming cost V 6 bases and J 5 bases; bases outside gene matches: 17. The germline CDR1 and CDR2 sequences are SGHRS and YFSETQ. This CDR3 region has 17 residues. The CDR3 spells CASTPGQGTQDNYGYTF. The DNA of the CDR3 is TGCGCCAGCACCCCGGGACAGGGCACCCAGGACAATTATGGCTACACCTTC.

This chain connects TRBV4-1 to TRBJ2-6; maybe TRBD2 (6 bases). V lost 1 base to trimming and J lost 1 base, with 14 bases between them. The CDR3 runs 18 residues. Germline V gene lookup returns CDR1 MGHRA and CDR2 YSYEKL. The CDR3 is CASSQGRGGGSGANVLTF. The DNA of the CDR3 is TGCGCCAGCAGCCAAGGAAGGGGAGGAGGGTCTGGGGCCAACGTCCTGACTTTC.

The chain carries TRBV6-1 and TRBJ1-3, with 8 bases lining up with TRBD1. The CDR3 has 16 amino acids. Germline CDR1 and CDR2: MNHNS and SASEGT. V lost 1 base, J lost 0 bases, and 2 bases stayed unmatched. CDR3 amino acids: CASSEGGQDSGNTIYF. CDR3 sequence (DNA): TGTGCCAGCAGTGAAGGGGGACAGGACTCTGGAAACACCATATATTTT.

The rearrangement joins TRBV7-9 to TRBJ2-7, with TRBD1 identical over 7 bases. The CDR3 totals 14 residues. V gave up 4 bases and J gave up 2 bases; unmatched junction bases: 5. The V gene's germline CDR1 is SEHNR and CDR2 FQNEAQ (reference sequence). Written as DNA, the CDR3 is TGTGCCAGCAGCTCACGACAGGGAACCTACGAGCAGTACTTC. Residues: CASSSRQGTYEQYF.

A single count supports this clone. V and J are TRBV14 and TRBJ2-5; TRBD2 agrees at 11 bases. Germline V gene data show CDR1 as SGHDN and CDR2 as FVKESK. This CDR3 is built from 17 residues. V was clipped by 2 bases and J by 1 base; unmatched bases: 6. Written as DNA, the CDR3 is TGTGCCAGCAGCCAATGGCTAGCGGGGGGAACCCAAGAGACCCAGTACTTC. Translation gives CASSQWLAGGTQETQYF. The full variable domain, in which reference TRBV14 and TRBJ2-5 provide the parts outside the CDR3, is EAGVTQFPSHSVIEKGQTVTLRCDPISGHDNLYWYRRVMGKEIKFLLHFVKESKQDESGMPNNRFLAERTGGTYSTLKVQPAELEDSGVYFCASSQWLAGGTQETQYFGPGTRLLVL.

This clone was counted between two and nine times. This chain joins TRBV30 and TRBJ1-4; D is perhaps TRBD1 (5 bases). CDR1 and CDR2 from the germline V gene are GTSNPN and SVGIG (reference sequence). The CDR3 runs to 13 residues. The germline V and J ends were trimmed by 1 base and 5 bases, with 8 bases remaining between them. CDR3 region: CAWSGGGNEKLFF. The CDR3 nucleotides are TGTGCCTGGAGTGGGGGGGGGAATGAAAAACTGTTTTTT.

The count of this clone is one. V is TRBV4-2 and J is TRBJ2-3; 11 bases map to TRBD2. Germline-derived CDR1 and CDR2 are LGHNA and YNFKEQ. V lost 1 base, J lost 2 bases, and 8 bases stayed unmatched. The CDR3 contains 18 residues. CDR3 residues: CASSQAGHSGRATDTQYF. The CDR3 nucleotides are TGTGCCAGCAGCCAAGCAGGACATAGCGGGAGGGCCACAGATACGCAGTATTTT.